The 18 T cell receptor beta chains below were found in one sample sequenced in a study of blood T cell repertoires in COVID-19. The data were produced by immunoSEQ multiplex PCR, yet TCRdb's version contains in-frame clones alone and is incomplete. The data show fewer than 200,000 clones, with around 82% seen just once and approximately 6.8% held by the top ten. The specimen sequenced was peripheral blood. All receptors derive from a woman in her forties with COVID-19, enrolled during active disease.

The chain combines TRBV4-2 with TRBJ2-5; TRBD2 matches at 14 bases. CDR3 size: 17 residues. CDR1 and CDR2 (germline): LGHNA, YNFKEQ. V was pared by 3 bases and J by 5 bases, with 8 bases of the junction left unmatched. The CDR3 DNA reads TGTGCCAGCAGCCAGGCGGGACTAGCGGGAGTTACGGAGACCCAGTACTTC. Its translation is CASSQAGLAGVTETQYF.

The V call is TRBV4-2, the J call TRBJ2-5; 9 bases map to TRBD1. The CDR3 extends over 15 amino acids. V gave up 2 bases and J gave up 4 bases; unmatched junction bases: 5. CDR1 and CDR2 (germline): LGHNA, YNFKEQ. The CDR3 is CASSQTGGAGETQYF. The CDR3 DNA follows: TGTGCCAGCAGCCAAACAGGGGGCGCCGGAGAGACCCAGTACTTC.

This clone was counted a few times. V gene TRBV9 combines with J gene TRBJ1-1; D is undetermined. In germline, CDR1 is SGDLS, CDR2 YYNGEE. Trimming stripped 2 bases from V and 4 bases from J, with 12 bases between. CDR3 length: 14 amino acids. The CDR3 sequence is CASSVSRRSTEAFF. DNA for the CDR3: TGTGCCAGCAGCGTTTCCAGGAGGTCCACTGAAGCTTTCTTT.

The V gene is TRBV3-1 (or the pseudogene TRBV3-2), the J gene TRBJ1-3; D might be TRBD1 (6 bases). The CDR3 contains 15 residues. Trimming took off 4 bases at V and 7 bases at J, with 17 bases between the two ends. Germline V gives CDR1 LGHDT, CDR2 YNNKEL (reference sequence). The CDR3 sequence: CASSLDRSYRNTIYF. Written as DNA, the CDR3 is TGTGCCAGCAGCCTTGACAGGTCCTACCGGAACACCATATATTTT.

The gene calls are TRBV6-5 and TRBJ1-1; 8 positions match TRBD1. The V gene end was trimmed by 0 bases and the J gene end by 3 bases; junction bases not matched to a gene: 3. The CDR3 contains 15 residues. Germline V CDR1 and CDR2: MNHEY, SVGAGI. The CDR3 protein is CASSYSDRGDTEAFF. CDR3 DNA sequence: TGTGCCAGCAGTTACTCTGACAGGGGCGACACTGAAGCTTTCTTT.

The chain joins TRBV11-2 to TRBJ2-7, with TRBD1 matching over 8 bases. This CDR3 region has 16 residues. J gave up 3 bases and V 1 base, and 8 bases lay outside the gene matches. In germline, CDR1 is SGHAT, CDR2 FQNNGV. CDR3 nucleotide sequence: TGTGCCAGCAGCTTAGTGCCCAGGGGGCTTGTCTACGAGCAGTACGTC. It encodes CASSLVPRGLVYEQYV.

The chain uses TRBV14 and TRBJ1-6, with 8 bases that match TRBD1. CDR1 and CDR2 from the germline V gene are SGHDN and FVKESK. CDR3 length: 15 residues. Germline trimming cut 1 base from V and 6 bases from J; bases unmatched to any gene: 2. CDR3 nucleotide sequence: TGTGCCAGCAGCCAAGTTCAGGGGGCTAATTCACCCCTCCACTTT. Its translation is CASSQVQGANSPLHF.

This clone has only a few counts. The chain recombines TRBV30 with TRBJ2-1; TRBD2 aligns across 8 bases. CDR1 GTSNPN and CDR2 SVGIG come from the germline V gene (reference sequence). The ends lost 1 base at V and 5 bases at J; junction bases unmatched: 10. This CDR3 has 16 amino acids. Here the CDR3 reads CAWSGFSGSRNNEQFF. In DNA form, the CDR3 reads TGTGCCTGGAGTGGATTCAGCGGGAGTAGAAACAATGAGCAGTTCTTC.

The genes are TRBV7-9 and TRBJ1-1; D may be TRBD1 (5 bases). V lost 5 bases and J 3 bases, leaving 13 bases between the germline ends. This CDR3 is 14 amino acids long. Germline V gene data show CDR1 as SEHNR and CDR2 as FQNEAQ (reference sequence). CDR3 amino acids: CASSQATVYTEAFF. The CDR3, as DNA: TGTGCCAGCAGCCAGGCGACAGTGTACACTGAAGCTTTCTTT.

CDR3 amino acids: CAISDPAPGVGSGANVLTF. CDR3 nucleotide sequence: TGTGCCATCAGTGACCCGGCGCCTGGAGTTGGCTCTGGGGCCAACGTCCTGACTTTC. The chain carries TRBV10-3 and TRBJ2-6, with D unclear. The CDR3 sequence is 19 residues long. V gave up 3 bases and J gave up 0 bases, with 18 bases separating them. From germline, CDR1 is ENHRY and CDR2 SYGVKD.

Here the CDR3 reads CTSSQDLTPSQETQYF. DNA for the CDR3: TGCACCAGCAGCCAAGATTTGACTCCCAGCCAAGAGACCCAGTACTTC. The chain joins TRBV1 to TRBJ2-5; no check of the table's D call, TRBD2, against the DNA was made. TRBV1 represents a pseudogene. This CDR3 region has 16 residues.

V is TRBV7-6 and J is TRBJ2-3, with 9 bases fitting TRBD1. Looked up from germline, CDR1 is SGHVS and CDR2 is FNYEAQ. The CDR3 totals 17 residues. The V segment lost 2 bases and the J segment 3 bases; nucleotides outside the gene matches: 9. The CDR3 protein is CASSLRTRGQGTDTQYF. The CDR3 DNA sequence: TGTGCCAGCAGCTTACGGACTCGGGGACAGGGAACAGATACGCAGTATTTT. The whole variable domain, remainder taken from reference TRBV7-6 and TRBJ2-3, is GAGVSQSPRYKVTKRGQDVALRCDPISGHVSLYWYRQALGQGPEFLTYFNYEAQQDKSGLPNDRFSAERPEGSISTLTIQRTEQRDSAMYRCASSLRTRGQGTDTQYFGPGTRLTVL.

This rearrangement joins TRBV4-1 to TRBJ1-1; D might be TRBD1 (6 bases). The V gene lost 3 bases and the J gene lost 9 bases, with 11 bases spanning the gap. CDR1 and CDR2 (germline): MGHRA, YSYEKL. This CDR3 is 12 amino acids long. DNA for the CDR3: TGCGCCAGCAGCCATTCAGGGGCCAAAGCTTTCTTT. Protein product: CASSHSGAKAFF.

The genes are TRBV19 and TRBJ2-1; 10 bases match TRBD2. V lost 4 bases to trimming and J lost 11 bases; unmatched junction nucleotides: 11. Per the germline V gene, CDR1 is LNHDA and CDR2 is SQIVND (reference sequence). The CDR3 extends over 15 amino acids. The CDR3 here is CASSTGRAGGSKQFF. CDR3 DNA: TGTGCCAGTAGTACCGGCCGAGCGGGGGGGAGTAAGCAGTTCTTC.

The gene calls are TRBV30 and TRBJ1-5, with D unclear. The CDR3 covers 15 residues. The germline V and J ends were trimmed by 0 bases and 6 bases, with 15 bases remaining between them. CDR1 and CDR2 from the germline V gene are GTSNPN and SVGIG (reference sequence). CDR3 in DNA: TGTGCCTGGAGTGTAGAATTCCAGGTGGGTCAGCCCCAGCATTTT. Amino acids: CAWSVEFQVGQPQHF.

V is TRBV5-6 and J is TRBJ1-5; 9 nucleotides agree with TRBD1. J gave up 5 bases and V 4 bases, and 16 bases lay outside the gene matches. CDR3 length: 18 residues. In germline, CDR1 is SGHDT, CDR2 YYEEEE. The CDR3 sequence: CASSITVPGQGYHQPQHF. The CDR3 bases are TGTGCCAGCAGCATCACAGTACCGGGACAGGGATATCATCAGCCCCAGCATTTT.

This clone was seen once. CDR3 in DNA: TGTGCCAGCAGTTTATCGACAGGGGGCTACGAGCAGTACTTC. Translating gives CASSLSTGGYEQYF. The chain employs TRBV27 and TRBJ2-7, with 9 nucleotides matching TRBD1. CDR3 length equals 14 residues. V gave up 0 bases and J gave up 3 bases; unmatched junction bases: 0. From germline, CDR1 is MNHEY and CDR2 SMNVEV (reference sequence).

The rearrangement joins TRBV25-1 to TRBJ2-1, with a weak D call TRBD2 (5 bases). Germline loops: CDR1 MGHDK, CDR2 SYGVNS. V gave up 0 bases and J gave up 4 bases, with 13 bases separating them. The length of the CDR3 is 16 residues. The CDR3 loop reads CASSEYRGAAYNEQFF. CDR3 bases: TGTGCCAGCAGTGAATATCGGGGAGCGGCTTACAATGAGCAGTTCTTC.